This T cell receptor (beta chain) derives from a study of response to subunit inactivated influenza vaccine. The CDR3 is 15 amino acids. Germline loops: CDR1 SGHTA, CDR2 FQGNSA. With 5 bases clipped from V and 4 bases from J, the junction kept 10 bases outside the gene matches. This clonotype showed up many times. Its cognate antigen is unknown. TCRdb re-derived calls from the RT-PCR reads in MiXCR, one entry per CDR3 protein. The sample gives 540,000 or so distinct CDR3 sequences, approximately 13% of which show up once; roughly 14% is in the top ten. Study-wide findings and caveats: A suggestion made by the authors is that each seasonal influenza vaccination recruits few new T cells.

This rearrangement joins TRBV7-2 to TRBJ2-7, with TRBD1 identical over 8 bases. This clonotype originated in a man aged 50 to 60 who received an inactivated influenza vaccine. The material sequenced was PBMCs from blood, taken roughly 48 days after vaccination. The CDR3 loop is CASSQDRGFLYEQYF. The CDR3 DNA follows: TGTGCCAGCAGCCAAGACAGGGGATTTCTTTACGAGCAGTACTTC. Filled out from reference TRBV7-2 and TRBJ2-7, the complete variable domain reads GAGVSQSPSNKVTEKGKDVELRCDPISGHTALYWYRQSLGQGLEFLIYFQGNSAPDKSGLPSDRFSAERTGGSVSTLTIQRTQQEDSAVYLCASSQDRGFLYEQYFGPGTRLTVT.